This T cell receptor (beta chain) was obtained from a study of CD8 T cells in Susac syndrome. Negative isolation yielded CD8+ and CD4+ T cells; FACS enriched TEMRA cells. Germline loops: CDR1 SGHNT, CDR2 YENEEA. This CDR3 comprises 13 residues. Trimming stripped 4 bases from V and 2 bases from J, with 5 bases between. RNA was extracted with the RNeasy kit, and a quantity of about 0.45 to 1 ug was reverse transcribed using random hexamers. TCRdb ran MiXCR on the immunoSEQ multiplex PCR reads and lists one entry per CDR3 protein. The profile shows 200,000 to 300,000 distinct CDR3 sequences, 85% to 95% of them singletons.

The sample consisted of CD4+ T cells from PBMCs. The chain combines TRBV11-3 with TRBJ2-2; D remains unclear. The source of this sequence is a human donor with multiple sclerosis. CDR3 loop: CASSYLNTGELFF. The CDR3 DNA reads TGTGCCAGCAGCTACTTAAACACCGGGGAGCTGTTTTTT.